Presented here are 18 T cell receptor beta chains from one specimen sequenced in a study of T cell responses to AZD1222 COVID-19 vaccine. Clones were read by immunoSEQ multiplex PCR, and TCRdb kept only the in-frame ones, dropping some. The sample yields about 170,000 clones, more than 80% seen once. The sample consisted of peripheral blood, taken on day 0 of AZD1222 vaccination. Every receptor here comes from an adult in good health.

The chain couples TRBV5-6 to TRBJ1-3; the D gene is possibly TRBD1 (5 bases). Germline CDR1 is SGHDT and CDR2 is YYEEEE. V lost 0 bases to trimming and J lost 2 bases, with 15 bases between them. The CDR3 is 17 residues long. Here the CDR3 reads CASSLGPLGTAGNTIYF. In nucleotides, the CDR3 is TGTGCCAGCAGCTTGGGACCGCTCGGGACCGCTGGAAACACCATATATTTT.

The chain employs TRBV4-3 and TRBJ1-3, with D uncertain. This CDR3 is 16 amino acids long. Germline V gene lookup returns CDR1 LGHNA and CDR2 YSLEER. The V end lost 0 bases, the J end lost 0 bases, and 9 bases lay between the germline ends. This chain's CDR3 is CASSQDEASSGNTIYF. The DNA for the CDR3 is TGCGCCAGCAGCCAAGATGAGGCGAGCTCTGGAAACACCATATATTTT.

The sample holds a few counts of this clone. The rearrangement links TRBV6-5 to TRBJ2-1; D remains ambiguous. The CDR3 extends over 14 amino acids. V was shortened by 2 bases and J by 7 bases, with 12 bases between the two germline ends. Germline lookup yields CDR1 MNHEY and CDR2 SVGAGI. As DNA, the CDR3 is TGTGCCAGCAGTTACGGCTCAGGTGGGAATGAGCAGTTCTTC. It yields the protein CASSYGSGGNEQFF.

This sequence joins TRBV28 and TRBJ1-2, with TRBD1 as a possible D gene (5 bases). Trimming took off 3 bases at V and 5 bases at J, with 13 bases between the two ends. The CDR3 covers 14 residues. In germline, CDR1 is MDHEN, CDR2 SYDVKM. In DNA form, the CDR3 reads TGTGCCAGCAGTTTCCCGGGACGGAGTTATGGCTACACCTTC. Amino acid sequence: CASSFPGRSYGYTF.

This clone was seen only once. This sequence joins TRBV4-3 and TRBJ2-6, with D perhaps TRBD1 (6 bases). The CDR3 covers 22 residues. Trimming took 4 bases from V and 0 from J, leaving 28 bases between them. Germline V gene sequence: CDR1 LGHNA, CDR2 YSLEER. CDR3 sequence: CASSPLSGGTLLSFSGANVLTF. Written as DNA, the CDR3 is TGCGCCAGCAGCCCTCTTTCTGGGGGCACTCTACTTTCCTTCTCTGGGGCCAACGTCCTGACTTTC.

The chain uses TRBV6-5 and TRBJ1-5, with TRBD1 matching 8 bases. J lost 4 bases, V lost 3 bases, and 5 bases had no gene match. This CDR3 is built from 15 residues. Germline assignment: CDR1 MNHEY and CDR2 SVGAGI. The CDR3 DNA follows: TGTGCCAGCAGTTATAGACAGGGGCGAAATCAGCCCCAGCATTTT. As protein: CASSYRQGRNQPQHF.

This chain links TRBV9 with TRBJ2-3; TRBD2 matches 8 bases. There are 15 residues in the CDR3. Germline values: CDR1 SGDLS, CDR2 YYNGEE. The V gene end was trimmed by 1 base and the J gene end by 2 bases; junction bases not matched to a gene: 3. The CDR3 bases are TGTGCCAGCAGCGTAACAGCGGGGGTCACAGATACGCAGTATTTT. Translating it yields CASSVTAGVTDTQYF.

This chain connects TRBV11-2 to TRBJ2-1; D not resolved. The CDR3 spans 14 residues. Trimming shortened V by 3 bases and J by 0 bases, and 6 bases separated the two germline ends. Per the germline V gene, CDR1 is SGHAT and CDR2 is FQNNGV. The CDR3 DNA follows: TGTGCCAGCAGCTTCATGAGCTCCTACAATGAGCAGTTCTTC. Translating it yields CASSFMSSYNEQFF.

This clone was found once. The chain couples TRBV25-1 to TRBJ1-2; D unclear. This CDR3 is 12 amino acids long. The V end lost 2 bases, the J end lost 8 bases, and 9 bases lay between the germline ends. Germline assignment: CDR1 MGHDK and CDR2 SYGVNS. The CDR3 here is CASSEVGEGYTF. For the CDR3, the DNA is TGTGCCAGCAGTGAAGTCGGGGAGGGCTACACCTTC.

The chain is built from TRBV5-1 and TRBJ2-2; D not certain. This CDR3 is built from 12 residues. V dropped 8 bases and J dropped 3 bases, with 8 bases sitting between them. Looked up from germline, CDR1 is SGHRS and CDR2 is YFSETQ. The CDR3 is CASTPDTGELFF. CDR3 DNA: TGCGCCAGTACCCCAGACACCGGGGAGCTGTTTTTT. The variable domain in full, with the rest retrieved from reference TRBV5-1 and TRBJ2-2, is KAGVTQTPRYLIKTRGQQVTLSCSPISGHRSVSWYQQTPGQGLQFLFEYFSETQRNKGNFPGRFSGRQFSNSRSEMNVSTLELGDSALYLCASTPDTGELFFGEGSRLTVL.

This clone is categorized as medium-sized (0.01 to 0.1%). The chain recombines TRBV6-4 with TRBJ2-2, with D uncertain. Germline values: CDR1 MRHNA, CDR2 SNTAGT. The CDR3 spans 13 residues. Between the trimmed V and J ends, which lost 0 bases and 3 bases, there was a span of 2 bases. The CDR3 region is CASSDSDTGELFF. In DNA, the CDR3 is TGTGCCAGCAGTGACTCGGACACCGGGGAGCTGTTTTTT.

The chain has TRBV5-1 and TRBJ2-3; D unresolved. Germline V gene lookup returns CDR1 SGHRS and CDR2 YFSETQ. The CDR3 runs 12 residues. The ends were cut back, 5 bases at V and 6 bases at J, with 10 bases in the middle. DNA of the CDR3: TGCGCCAGCAGATATGAAGCGGATACGCAGTATTTT. Translated: CASRYEADTQYF.

The chain joins TRBV3-1 (or the pseudogene TRBV3-2) to TRBJ1-3; the D gene is possibly TRBD1 (5 bases). This CDR3 has 15 residues. Germline-derived CDR1 and CDR2 are LGHDT and YNNKEL (reference sequence). Trimming pared 1 base from V and 0 bases from J, leaving 7 bases between. The CDR3 protein is CASSQAGSSGNTIYF. For the CDR3, the DNA is TGTGCCAGCAGCCAAGCAGGGAGCTCTGGAAACACCATATATTTT.

V and J are TRBV27 and TRBJ2-1; no definite D call. Trimming cost V 7 bases and J 2 bases, with 15 bases left between them. This CDR3 has 15 residues. CDR1 is MNHEY and CDR2 is SMNVEV in the germline V gene (reference sequence). CDR3 nucleotides: TGTGCCAGCACTCGAGGTACAGACCCCTACAATGAGCAGTTCTTC. Its translation is CASTRGTDPYNEQFF.

The J gene is TRBJ2-2, the V gene TRBV6-4; D may be TRBD2 (6 bases). Germline V gives CDR1 MRHNA, CDR2 SNTAGT. The V and J ends lost 2 bases and 7 bases respectively, with 17 bases between them. The length of the CDR3 is 16 residues. Written as DNA, the CDR3 is TGTGCCAGCAGTGACCGGGAGCAGTCACGCAGCGGGGAGCTGTTTTTT. Protein: CASSDREQSRSGELFF.

CDR3 amino acids: CASSLGLETQYF. The CDR3 DNA sequence: TGTGCCAGCAGCTTAGGTCTGGAGACCCAGTACTTC. J is TRBJ2-5 and V is TRBV11-2; no clear D. This CDR3 is built from 12 residues. The V and J ends lost 1 base and 5 bases respectively, with 5 bases between them. Germline assignment: CDR1 SGHAT and CDR2 FQNNGV.

V and J are TRBV20-1 and TRBJ2-7; D is undetermined. Trimming left V 3 bases short and J 3 bases short, with 3 bases between. This CDR3 comprises 10 residues. CDR1 is DFQATT and CDR2 is SNEGSKA in the germline V gene (reference sequence). The CDR3 spells CSASNYEQYF. CDR3 DNA: TGCAGTGCTAGCAACTACGAGCAGTACTTC.

The chain has TRBV19 and TRBJ2-2; D unresolved. V was clipped by 6 bases and J by 0 bases, with 8 bases between them. Looked up from germline, CDR1 is LNHDA and CDR2 is SQIVND (reference sequence). This CDR3 contains 14 residues. CDR3 in amino acids: CASRNGANTGELFF. The CDR3 DNA sequence: TGTGCCAGTAGGAATGGGGCGAACACCGGGGAGCTGTTTTTT.